This T cell receptor beta chain was observed in a study of T cells in Graves' hyperthyroidism and ophthalmopathy. This clonotype was counted between two and nine times. Its target is unknown. This CDR3 has 15 residues. Germline V gene data show CDR1 as LNHDA and CDR2 as SQIVND (reference sequence). Trimming pared 2 bases from V and 1 base from J, leaving 6 bases between. Whole-study findings and limits: Blood held most thyroid clonotypes expanded above 0.001 frequency.

Ophthalmopathy patients showed a Clinical Activity Score of at least 3, NOSPECS grade of at least 4 and duration under 3 months. TCR beta CDR3 regions were amplified from RNA. The TCR CDR3 first-round RT-PCR relied on the HTBI primer set. TCRdb reprocessed the multiplex PCR reads with MiXCR, giving one entry per CDR3 protein. Of about 500,000 distinct CDR3 sequences in the sample, about 15% were seen once. Sequences were obtained from blood. The origin of this receptor is a woman in her twenties or thirties with Graves' ophthalmopathy. The chain is built from TRBV19 and TRBJ2-6, with D hard to call. CDR3 DNA: TGTGCCAGTAGTATATACCGGTCTGGGGCCAACGTCCTGACTTTC. Protein sequence: CASSIYRSGANVLTF.